This is a list of T cell receptor beta chains from one sample in a study of T cell changes during pregnancy in multiple sclerosis. The table came from immunoSEQ multiplex PCR; TCRdb's copy has only in-frame clones and leaves some out. The repertoire consists of tens of thousands of clones, with 70% to 90% occurring once and the leading ten covering 0.55% to 0.6%. The sample here was CD4+ T cells from peripheral blood mononuclear cells, taken in the first trimester of pregnancy. The receptors derive from a female donor with multiple sclerosis, enrolled in a pregnancy study. CDR3s include the opening cysteine and the closing phenylalanine or tryptophan.

j_call,v_call,cdr3_aa
TRBJ1-1,TRBV25-1,CASSEIGGNTEAFF
TRBJ2-3,TRBV13,CASSRRTGTDTQYF
TRBJ1-5,TRBV11-2,CASSPRSGWPQHF
TRBJ2-3,TRBV18,CASSPPAGNPTDTQYF
TRBJ2-1,TRBV9,CASSVGGGLNEQFF
TRBJ2-3,TRBV14,CASSQDTRDTQYF
TRBJ2-5,TRBV9,CASSWGTSGGFQETQYF
TRBJ1-1,TRBV5-5,CASSLAGTGPEAFF
TRBJ2-1,TRBV2,CASVRTGTSGRGRGHNEQFF
TRBJ1-2,TRBV20-1,CSTTGREGYTF
TRBJ1-1,TRBV19,CASSIRGTGTEAFF
TRBJ2-1,TRBV9,CASSVGLAANNEQFF
TRBJ1-2,TRBV11-2,CASSLTLSAGGDYDYTF
TRBJ1-4,TRBV5-6,CASSFRFTNEKLFF
TRBJ1-2,TRBV30,CAWSVPDRPRNYGYTF
TRBJ2-3,TRBV4-2,CASSQQTSGAPTDTQYF
TRBJ2-7,TRBV11-2,CASRRTGGAEQYF
TRBJ2-3,TRBV11-3,CASSLHQGGTDTQYF
TRBJ2-1,TRBV5-1,CASSLGTVTYNEQFF
TRBJ2-1,TRBV7-8,CASSLVGTGRDEQFF
TRBJ1-6,TRBV30,CAWSVLETLYSPLHF
TRBJ1-6,TRBV28,CASSLGHRNSPLHF
TRBJ1-1,TRBV9,CASSVKSSNTEAFF
TRBJ1-1,TRBV6-1,CASSIRTGGGTEAFF
TRBJ1-1,TRBV7-3,CASSSGVNTEAFF
TRBJ2-2,TRBV18,CASSPPGSTGELFF
TRBJ2-2,TRBV18,CASSPRTIAGTNTGELFF
TRBJ1-1,TRBV28,CASNHRRVTFF
TRBJ2-1,TRBV5-1,CASSLTSGTYNEQFF
TRBJ1-2,TRBV2,CASSHRQPPNYGYTF
TRBJ1-5,TRBV7-9,CASSAVAGEGNQPQHF